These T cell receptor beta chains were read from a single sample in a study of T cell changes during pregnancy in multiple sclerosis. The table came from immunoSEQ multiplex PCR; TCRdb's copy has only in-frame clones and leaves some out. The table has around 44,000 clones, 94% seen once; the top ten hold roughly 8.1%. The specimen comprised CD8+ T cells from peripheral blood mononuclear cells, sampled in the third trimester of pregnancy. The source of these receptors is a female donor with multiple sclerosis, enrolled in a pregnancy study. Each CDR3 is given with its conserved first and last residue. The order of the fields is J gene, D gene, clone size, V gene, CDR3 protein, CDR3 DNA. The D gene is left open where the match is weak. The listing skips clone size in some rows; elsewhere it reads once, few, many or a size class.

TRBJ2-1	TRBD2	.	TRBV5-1	CASSSGTSGPSYNEQFF	TGCGCCAGCAGCTCGGGGACTAGCGGGCCCTCCTACAATGAGCAGTTCTTC
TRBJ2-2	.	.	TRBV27	CASSLSGQGGTGELFF	TGTGCCAGCAGTTTATCAGGGCAGGGGGGTACCGGGGAGCTGTTTTTT
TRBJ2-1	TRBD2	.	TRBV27	CASSFQGPAGNEQFF	TGTGCCAGCAGTTTCCAGGGACCAGCGGGGAATGAGCAGTTCTTC
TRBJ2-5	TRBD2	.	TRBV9	CASSVSGRASETQYF	TGTGCCAGCAGCGTTAGCGGGAGGGCCAGTGAGACCCAGTACTTC
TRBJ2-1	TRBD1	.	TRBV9	CASRDRYNNEQFF	TGTGCCAGTCGGGACAGGTATAACAATGAGCAGTTCTTC
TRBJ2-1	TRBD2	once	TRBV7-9	CASSTLVAGPTYNEQFF	TGTGCCAGCAGCACCCTAGTAGCGGGACCTACCTACAATGAGCAGTTCTTC
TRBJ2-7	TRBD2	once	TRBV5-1	CASSLYSGSSYEQYF	TGCGCCAGCAGCTTGTACAGCGGGAGCTCCTACGAGCAGTACTTC
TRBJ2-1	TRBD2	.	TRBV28	CASTLLAGGPYEQFF	TGTGCCAGCACCTTACTAGCGGGAGGGCCGTATGAGCAGTTCTTC
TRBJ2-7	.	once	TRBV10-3	CAISPLLQAYEQYF	TGTGCCATCAGCCCCCTTTTACAGGCCTACGAGCAGTACTTC
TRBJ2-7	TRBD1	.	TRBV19	CASSITGGGYEQYF	TGTGCCAGTAGTATCACAGGGGGCGGCTACGAGCAGTACTTC
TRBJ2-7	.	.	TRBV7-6	CASSLVPASEQYF	TGTGCCAGCAGCTTAGTGCCAGCGAGCGAGCAGTACTTC
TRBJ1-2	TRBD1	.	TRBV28	CASTGQGFYGYTF	TGTGCCAGCACCGGACAGGGATTCTATGGCTACACCTTC
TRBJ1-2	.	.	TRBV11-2	CASREDSNYGYTF	TGTGCCAGCCGCGAGGACAGTAACTATGGCTACACCTTC
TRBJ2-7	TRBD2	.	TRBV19	CASSPTAGEYEQYF	TGTGCCAGTAGTCCCACAGCGGGAGAATACGAGCAGTACTTC
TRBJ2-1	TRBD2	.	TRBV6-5	CASSLAGGGNNEQFF	TGTGCCAGCAGTTTAGCGGGAGGGGGGAACAATGAGCAGTTCTTC
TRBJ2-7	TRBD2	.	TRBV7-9	CASSQTSGASGRDEQYF	TGTGCCAGCAGCCAGACCTCGGGGGCTAGCGGGAGGGACGAGCAGTACTTC
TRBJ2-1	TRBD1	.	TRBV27	CASRPGQGHEQFF	TGTGCCAGCAGACCCGGACAGGGTCATGAGCAGTTCTTC
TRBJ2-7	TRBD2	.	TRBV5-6	CASSLASGRAEQYF	TGTGCCAGCAGCTTGGCTAGCGGGAGGGCCGAGCAGTACTTC
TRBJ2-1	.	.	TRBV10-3	CAISEVLNNEQFF	TGTGCCATCAGTGAGGTCCTTAATAATGAGCAGTTCTTC
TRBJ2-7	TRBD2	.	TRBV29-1	CSVELAGGRISYEQYF	TGCAGCGTTGAGCTAGCGGGCGGGAGGATTTCCTACGAGCAGTACTTC
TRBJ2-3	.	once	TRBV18	CASSPPGPLDTQYF	TGTGCCAGCTCACCACCGGGCCCCTTGGATACGCAGTATTTT
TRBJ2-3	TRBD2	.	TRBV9	CASSVDSGRPDTQYF	TGTGCCAGCAGCGTAGATAGCGGGAGGCCAGATACGCAGTATTTT
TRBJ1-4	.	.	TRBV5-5	CASSFRGDGEKLFF	TGTGCCAGCAGCTTTCGGGGGGACGGCGAAAAACTGTTTTTT
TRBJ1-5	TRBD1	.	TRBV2	CASRDRGQPQHF	TGTGCCAGCAGAGACAGGGGCCAGCCCCAGCATTTT
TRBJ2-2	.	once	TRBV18	CASSPTGNTGELFF	TGTGCCAGCTCACCGACTGGGAACACCGGGGAGCTGTTTTTT
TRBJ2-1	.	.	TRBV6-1	CASSEDHFSYNEQFF	TGTGCCAGCAGTGAAGACCACTTCTCCTACAATGAGCAGTTCTTC
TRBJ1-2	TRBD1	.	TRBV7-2	CASSFSGDRGFYGYTF	TGTGCCAGCAGCTTTTCCGGGGACAGGGGGTTCTATGGCTACACCTTC
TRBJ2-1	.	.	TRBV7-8	CASSLGTLPEQFF	TGTGCCAGCAGCTTAGGGACTCTCCCCGAGCAGTTCTTC
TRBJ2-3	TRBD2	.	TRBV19	CASKSSGGEDTQYF	TGTGCCAGTAAGTCTAGCGGAGGGGAGGATACGCAGTATTTT
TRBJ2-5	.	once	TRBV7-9	CASSPTGIQETQYF	TGTGCCAGCAGCCCTACAGGCATCCAAGAGACCCAGTACTTC
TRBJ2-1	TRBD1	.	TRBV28	CASSDRGIGYNEQFF	TGTGCCAGCAGTGACAGGGGTATAGGTTACAATGAGCAGTTCTTC
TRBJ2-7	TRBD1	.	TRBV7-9	CASREGARLEQYF	TGTGCCAGCCGTGAGGGGGCTAGACTTGAGCAGTACTTC
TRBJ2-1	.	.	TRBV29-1	CSVASDNEQFF	TGCAGCGTTGCCAGTGACAATGAGCAGTTCTTC
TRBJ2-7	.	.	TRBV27	CASSLSTQGYEQYF	TGTGCCAGCAGTTTATCCACACAGGGCTACGAGCAGTACTTC
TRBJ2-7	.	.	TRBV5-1	CASSFTGSYEQYF	TGCGCCAGCAGCTTCACCGGCTCCTACGAGCAGTACTTC
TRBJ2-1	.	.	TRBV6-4	CASRSRLGSYNEQFF	TGTGCCAGCAGGTCCCGACTAGGATCCTACAATGAGCAGTTCTTC
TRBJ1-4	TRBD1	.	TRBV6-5	CASSYRASGGEKLFF	TGTGCCAGCTCCTACCGGGCATCAGGGGGCGAAAAACTGTTTTTT